Below are 20 T cell receptor beta chains sequenced from a single sample in a study of blood T cell repertoires in COVID-19. Clones were read by immunoSEQ multiplex PCR, and TCRdb kept only the in-frame ones, dropping some. The table records approximately 69,000 clones, around 70% of them present only once. The sequenced material came from peripheral blood. The source of these receptors is a man aged 55 to 70 with acute or convalescent COVID-19.

The rearrangement uses TRBV24-1 and TRBJ2-1; no reliable D call. The CDR3 has 12 residues. The germline CDR1 and CDR2 sequences are KGHDR and SFDVKD. Trimming left V 2 bases short and J 8 bases short, with 6 bases between. CDR3 loop: CATSDSEYEQFF. The DNA of the CDR3 is TGTGCCACCAGTGATTCCGAGTATGAGCAGTTCTTC.

The chain couples TRBV3-1 (or the pseudogene TRBV3-2) to TRBJ1-2; D not resolved. Germline CDR1 reads LGHDT; CDR2 reads YNNKEL (reference sequence). Between the trimmed V and J ends, which lost 2 bases and 0 bases, there was a span of 16 bases. This CDR3 is 17 amino acids long. CDR3 sequence reads: CASSQSSGGYANYGYTF. CDR3 DNA sequence: TGTGCCAGCAGCCAAAGTTCAGGAGGTTATGCTAACTATGGCTACACCTTC.

The chain combines TRBV7-9 with TRBJ1-1; 7 positions match TRBD1. CDR3 size: 14 residues. Germline loops: CDR1 SEHNR, CDR2 FQNEAQ (reference sequence). After removal of 5 bases from V and 4 bases from J, the junction contained 7 bases not matched to a gene. CDR3 nucleotides: TGTGCCAGCAGCCCGGGACAGACTTTCACTGAAGCTTTCTTT. It translates to CASSPGQTFTEAFF.

The chain uses TRBV5-4 and TRBJ2-5; TRBD2 might be the D (5 bases). V lost 5 bases and J 5 bases, leaving 10 bases between the germline ends. The CDR3 has 12 amino acids. From germline, CDR1 is SGHNT and CDR2 YYREEE (reference sequence). The CDR3 loop is CASSDYWETQYF. CDR3 DNA: TGTGCCAGCAGTGACTACTGGGAGACCCAGTACTTC.

The chain carries TRBV7-3 and TRBJ2-1; D may be TRBD2 (6 bases). Trimming took off 5 bases at V and 5 bases at J, with 13 bases between the two ends. The CDR3 has 14 amino acids. Germline assignment: CDR1 SGHTA and CDR2 FQGTGA. The CDR3 bases are TGTGCCAGCAGCCCAAGCGGGCGAGACAATGAGCAGTTCTTC. Its protein product is CASSPSGRDNEQFF.

The DNA for the CDR3 is TGTGCCAGTAGTCCTCAAACGCAGGGTGGAAGATCTTTCTTT. Its translation is CASSPQTQGGRSFF. The genes are TRBV19 and TRBJ1-1, with a possible D match to TRBD1 (5 bases). Between the trimmed V and J ends, which lost 5 bases and 12 bases, there was a span of 22 bases. The CDR3 extends over 14 amino acids. CDR1 is LNHDA and CDR2 is SQIVND in the germline V gene (reference sequence).

The chain carries TRBV4-1 and TRBJ1-5; D not certain. The CDR3 sequence is 15 residues long. Trimming stripped 0 bases from V and 4 bases from J, with 10 bases between. CDR1 MGHRA and CDR2 YSYEKL come from the germline V gene. The CDR3 spells CASSQDGTRNQPQHF. The DNA of the CDR3 is TGCGCCAGCAGCCAAGACGGAACGAGGAATCAGCCCCAGCATTTT.

This clone occurred a few times. The chain uses TRBV24-1 and TRBJ2-2, with 8 bases lining up with TRBD1. The length of the CDR3 is 17 residues. V lost 0 bases and J lost 2; bases outside the gene matches: 4. Germline V gives CDR1 KGHDR, CDR2 SFDVKD. The CDR3 protein is CATSDLLGTGNTGELFF. CDR3 DNA sequence: TGTGCCACCAGTGATTTGTTAGGGACAGGAAACACCGGGGAGCTGTTTTTT.

The gene calls are TRBV5-6 and TRBJ2-3, with 8 bases fitting TRBD1. V lost 2 bases to trimming and J lost 0 bases; unmatched junction nucleotides: 5. Per the germline V gene, CDR1 is SGHDT and CDR2 is YYEEEE. The CDR3 length is 16 residues. The CDR3 region is CASSFRTGTSTDTQYF. CDR3 nucleotides: TGTGCCAGCAGCTTCCGGACAGGGACCAGCACAGATACGCAGTATTTT.

This chain connects TRBV18 to TRBJ1-1, with D maybe TRBD1 (6 bases). The CDR3 has 15 residues. Per germline, CDR1 KGHSH and CDR2 LQKENI. V was shortened by 1 base and J by 0 bases, with 9 bases between the two germline ends. CDR3 loop: CASSPLTGLNTEAFF. Here the CDR3 DNA reads TGTGCCAGCTCACCACTAACAGGGCTGAACACTGAAGCTTTCTTT.

The chain links TRBV18 to TRBJ1-1; D ambiguous. The V end was cut by 1 base, the J end by 1 base, with 10 bases between. Germline-derived CDR1 and CDR2 are KGHSH and LQKENI. The CDR3 has 15 amino acids. The CDR3 sequence is CASSPRGDENTEAFF. CDR3 sequence (DNA): TGTGCCAGCTCACCACGAGGAGACGAGAACACTGAAGCTTTCTTT.

J is TRBJ1-4 and V is TRBV28, with a tentative D call TRBD1 (5 bases). The CDR3 contains 14 residues. Germline V gene data show CDR1 as MDHEN and CDR2 as SYDVKM. Trimming removed 3 bases from V and 8 bases from J, with 13 bases in between. In nucleotides, the CDR3 is TGTGCCAGCAGTTTTATAGGGGAGGGGGAAAAACTGTTTTTT. This encodes CASSFIGEGEKLFF.

CDR3 amino acids: CAISESGTGNTEAFF. The CDR3 coding sequence is TGTGCCATCAGTGAGTCGGGGACAGGGAACACTGAAGCTTTCTTT. The chain uses TRBV10-3 and TRBJ1-1; TRBD1 agrees at 8 bases. The V segment lost 0 bases and the J segment 1 base; nucleotides outside the gene matches: 1. Germline assignment: CDR1 ENHRY and CDR2 SYGVKD. CDR3 length: 15 residues.

The chain employs TRBV10-3 and TRBJ2-3; D gene ambiguous. Deletions cut 6 bases from V and 2 bases from J, with 12 bases between. The CDR3 has 14 residues. Germline CDR1 is ENHRY and CDR2 is SYGVKD. DNA for the CDR3: TGTGCCATCAGCGACGGAGAATACACAGATACGCAGTATTTT. Translated, it gives CAISDGEYTDTQYF.

The chain carries TRBV3-1 (or the pseudogene TRBV3-2) and TRBJ2-5, with D possibly TRBD1 on 6 matching bases. Trimming removed 7 bases from V and 13 bases from J, with 16 bases in between. The CDR3 loop spans 11 amino acids. Germline assignment: CDR1 LGHDT and CDR2 YNNKEL (reference sequence). The CDR3 DNA follows: TGTGCCAGCACCCCAGGGGAACGGCGGTACTTC. It encodes CASTPGERRYF.

V is TRBV2 and J is TRBJ1-5, with TRBD1 as a possible D gene (5 bases). CDR1 is SNHLY, CDR2 FYNNEI, per germline. Between the trimmed V and J ends, which lost 7 bases and 3 bases, there was a span of 13 bases. The CDR3 covers 14 residues. CDR3: CASKGPGNNQPQHF. The CDR3 bases are TGTGCCAGCAAGGGGCCAGGCAACAATCAGCCCCAGCATTTT.

This clone has only a few counts. As DNA, the CDR3 is TGTGCTAGTGAGAGGACAGATGCCCCTTACACCGGGGAGCTGTTTTTT. It is translated as CASERTDAPYTGELFF. The V call is TRBV12-5, the J call TRBJ2-2; maybe TRBD1 (6 bases). The ends were cut back, 7 bases at V and 3 bases at J, with 18 bases in the middle. The CDR3 extends over 16 amino acids. Per the germline V gene, CDR1 is LGHNT and CDR2 is FRNRAP.

The chain has TRBV5-1 and TRBJ2-5; D remains unclear. V was cut by 4 bases and J by 5 bases, with 15 bases left in between. In germline, CDR1 is SGHRS, CDR2 YFSETQ. The CDR3 totals 14 residues. The DNA for the CDR3 is TGCGCCAGCAGCCCCGAAGCTTCATCCGAGACCCAGTACTTC. It translates to CASSPEASSETQYF.

This clone was seen only once. The chain joins TRBV2 to TRBJ1-6; 11 bases are shared with TRBD1. Losses at the gene ends were 4 bases for V and 0 bases for J; bases not matched to a gene: 11. Germline-derived CDR1 and CDR2 are SNHLY and FYNNEI. This CDR3 region has 20 residues. CDR3 nucleotide sequence: TGTGCCAGCAGTGCGAACCCGGGACAGGGGGTATCCTCCTATAATTCACCCCTCCACTTT. It specifies CASSANPGQGVSSYNSPLHF. Full variable domain (missing parts from reference TRBV2 and TRBJ1-6): EPEVTQTPSHQVTQMGQEVILRCVPISNHLYFYWYRQILGQKVEFLVSFYNNEISEKSEIFDDQFSVERPDGSNFTLKIRSTKLEDSAMYFCASSANPGQGVSSYNSPLHFGNGTRLTVT.

The chain combines TRBV9 with TRBJ1-1, with 9 positions matching TRBD1. With V trimmed by 3 bases and J by 4 bases, 7 bases remained unmatched. Germline CDR1 and CDR2: SGDLS and YYNGEE. The CDR3 totals 15 residues. CDR3 DNA: TGTGCCAGCAGCGCGCGACAGGGGGGAGGCACTGAAGCTTTCTTT. It codes for CASSARQGGGTEAFF.